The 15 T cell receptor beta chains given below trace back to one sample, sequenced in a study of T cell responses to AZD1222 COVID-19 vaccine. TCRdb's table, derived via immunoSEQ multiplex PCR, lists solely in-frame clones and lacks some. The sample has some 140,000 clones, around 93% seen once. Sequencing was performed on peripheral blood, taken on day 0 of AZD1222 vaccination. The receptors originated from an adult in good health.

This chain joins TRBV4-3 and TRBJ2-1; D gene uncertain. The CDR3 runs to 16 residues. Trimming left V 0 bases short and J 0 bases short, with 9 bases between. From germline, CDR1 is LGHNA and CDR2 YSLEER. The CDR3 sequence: CASSQDYPSSYNEQFF. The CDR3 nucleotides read TGCGCCAGCAGCCAAGATTACCCCAGCTCCTACAATGAGCAGTTCTTC.

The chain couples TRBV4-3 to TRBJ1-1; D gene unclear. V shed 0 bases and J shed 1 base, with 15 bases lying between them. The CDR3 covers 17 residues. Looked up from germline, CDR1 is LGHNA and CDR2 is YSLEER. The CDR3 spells CASSQEWSPDKNTEAFF. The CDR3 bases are TGCGCCAGCAGCCAAGAATGGTCACCCGACAAGAACACTGAAGCTTTCTTT.

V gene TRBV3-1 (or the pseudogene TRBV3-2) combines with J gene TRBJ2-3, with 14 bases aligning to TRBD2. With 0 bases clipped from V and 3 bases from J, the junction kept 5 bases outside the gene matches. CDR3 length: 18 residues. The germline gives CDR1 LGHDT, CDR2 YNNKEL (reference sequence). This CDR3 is CASSQEGTSGSGTDTQYF. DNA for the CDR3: TGTGCCAGCAGCCAAGAGGGGACTAGCGGGAGCGGTACAGATACGCAGTATTTT.

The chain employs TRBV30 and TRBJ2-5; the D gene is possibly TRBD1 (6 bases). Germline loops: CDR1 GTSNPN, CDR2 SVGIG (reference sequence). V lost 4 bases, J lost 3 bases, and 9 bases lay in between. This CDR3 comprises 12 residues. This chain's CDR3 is CAWKGVEETQYF. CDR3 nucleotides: TGTGCCTGGAAGGGGGTTGAAGAGACCCAGTACTTC.

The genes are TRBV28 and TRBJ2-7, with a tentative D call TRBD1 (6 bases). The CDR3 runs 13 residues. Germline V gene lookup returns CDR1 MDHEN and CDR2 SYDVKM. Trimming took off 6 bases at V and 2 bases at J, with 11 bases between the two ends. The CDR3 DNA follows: TGTGCCAGCAGAACAGGGATTACCTACGAGCAGTACTTC. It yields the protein CASRTGITYEQYF. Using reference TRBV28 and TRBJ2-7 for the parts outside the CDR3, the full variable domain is DVKVTQSSRYLVKRTGEKVFLECVQDMDHENMFWYRQDPGLGLRLIYFSYDVKMKEKGDIPEGYSVSREKKERFSLILESASTNQTSMYLCASRTGITYEQYFGPGTRLTVT.

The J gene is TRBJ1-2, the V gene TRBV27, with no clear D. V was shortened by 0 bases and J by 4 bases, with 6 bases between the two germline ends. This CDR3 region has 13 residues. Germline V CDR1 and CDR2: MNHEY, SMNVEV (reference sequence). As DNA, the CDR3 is TGTGCCAGCAGTTTATCCGGGAGCTATGGCTACACCTTC. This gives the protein CASSLSGSYGYTF.

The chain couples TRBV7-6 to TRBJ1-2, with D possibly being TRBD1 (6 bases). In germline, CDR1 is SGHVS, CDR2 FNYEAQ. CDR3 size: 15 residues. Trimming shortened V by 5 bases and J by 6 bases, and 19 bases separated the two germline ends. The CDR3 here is CASSPNRGGAHGYTF. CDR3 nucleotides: TGTGCCAGCAGCCCCAATCGTGGGGGGGCTCATGGCTACACCTTC.

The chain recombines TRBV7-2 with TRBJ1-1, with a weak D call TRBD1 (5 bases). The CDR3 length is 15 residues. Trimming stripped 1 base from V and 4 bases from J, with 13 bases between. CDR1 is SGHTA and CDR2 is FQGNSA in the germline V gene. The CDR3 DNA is TGTGCCAGCAGCTTAGGTCTGGGGGGTGTCACTGAAGCTTTCTTT. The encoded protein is CASSLGLGGVTEAFF. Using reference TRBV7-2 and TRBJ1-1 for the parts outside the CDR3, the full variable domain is GAGVSQSPSNKVTEKGKDVELRCDPISGHTALYWYRQSLGQGLEFLIYFQGNSAPDKSGLPSDRFSAERTGGSVSTLTIQRTQQEDSAVYLCASSLGLGGVTEAFFGQGTRLTVV.

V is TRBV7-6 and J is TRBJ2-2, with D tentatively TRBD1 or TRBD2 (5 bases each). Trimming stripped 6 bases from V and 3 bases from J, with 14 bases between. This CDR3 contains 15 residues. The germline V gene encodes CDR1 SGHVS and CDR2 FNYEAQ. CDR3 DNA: TGTGCCAGCAGACTCAGTGGGGGTGACACCGGGGAGCTGTTTTTT. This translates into CASRLSGGDTGELFF. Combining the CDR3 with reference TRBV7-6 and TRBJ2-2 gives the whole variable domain GAGVSQSPRYKVTKRGQDVALRCDPISGHVSLYWYRQALGQGPEFLTYFNYEAQQDKSGLPNDRFSAERPEGSISTLTIQRTEQRDSAMYRCASRLSGGDTGELFFGEGSRLTVL.

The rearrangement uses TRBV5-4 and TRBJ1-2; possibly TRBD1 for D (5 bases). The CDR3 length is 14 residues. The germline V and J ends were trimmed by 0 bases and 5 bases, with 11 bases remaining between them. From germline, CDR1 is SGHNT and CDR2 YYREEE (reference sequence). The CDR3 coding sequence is TGTGCCAGCAGCTTGGCCTCGGGGGGGTATGGCTACACCTTC. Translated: CASSLASGGYGYTF.

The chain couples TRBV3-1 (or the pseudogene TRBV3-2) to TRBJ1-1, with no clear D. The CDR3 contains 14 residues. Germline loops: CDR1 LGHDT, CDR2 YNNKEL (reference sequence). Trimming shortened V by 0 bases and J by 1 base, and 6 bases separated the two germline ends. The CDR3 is CASSQDLTNTEAFF. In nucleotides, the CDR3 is TGTGCCAGCAGCCAAGATCTGACGAACACTGAAGCTTTCTTT.

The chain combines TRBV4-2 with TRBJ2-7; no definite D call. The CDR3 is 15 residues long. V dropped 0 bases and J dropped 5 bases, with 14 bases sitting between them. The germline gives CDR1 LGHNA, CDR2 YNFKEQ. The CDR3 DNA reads TGTGCCAGCAGCCAAGATGCCTCCCGGGCCGACGAGCAGTACTTC. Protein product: CASSQDASRADEQYF.

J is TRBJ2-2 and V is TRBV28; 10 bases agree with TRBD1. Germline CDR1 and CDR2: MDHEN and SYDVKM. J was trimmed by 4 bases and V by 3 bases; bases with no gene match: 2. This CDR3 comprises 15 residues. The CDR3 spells CASSLGQGSTGELFF. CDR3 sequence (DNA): TGTGCCAGCAGTTTGGGACAGGGGTCCACCGGGGAGCTGTTTTTT.

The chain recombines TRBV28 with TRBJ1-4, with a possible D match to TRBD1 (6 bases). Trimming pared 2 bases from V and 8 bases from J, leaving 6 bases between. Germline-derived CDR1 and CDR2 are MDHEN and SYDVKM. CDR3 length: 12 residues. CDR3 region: CASSLTGEKLFF. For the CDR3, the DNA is TGTGCCAGCAGTTTAACAGGGGAAAAACTGTTTTTT.

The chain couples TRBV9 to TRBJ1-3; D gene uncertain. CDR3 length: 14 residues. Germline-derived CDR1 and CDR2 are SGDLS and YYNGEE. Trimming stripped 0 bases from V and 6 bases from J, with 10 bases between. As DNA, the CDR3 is TGTGCCAGCAGCGTAGGTTCCGAGATAAACACCATATATTTT. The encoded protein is CASSVGSEINTIYF.